The sequence of this T cell receptor beta chain was determined in a study of early T cells in non-severe SARS-CoV-2 infection. Study-level information: Sequencing was performed on bulk RNA from unsorted whole blood, leaving chains unpaired.

This CDR3 has 13 residues. Germline CDR1 SGHTA, CDR2 FQGNSA. This clonotype was counted many times. The junction and the germline gene differ at one end; a read error may be behind it. Individual cDNA molecules received unique molecular identifiers. Using its own MiXCR run on the 5' RACE reads, TCRdb lists one record per CDR3 protein. Of approximately 58,000 distinct CDR3 sequences in the sample, 5.5% to 7.5% were seen once. The chain uses TRBV7-2 and TRBJ1-5; 9 bases line up with TRBD1. Sequenced sample: whole blood. This receptor was taken from an adult who was a healthcare worker with PCR-confirmed SARS-CoV-2 infection or an uninfected control (not recorded which). CDR3 DNA sequence: TGTGCCAGCAGCTTAGCGGAAGGACAGGGGTTGGATTTT. As protein: CASSLAEGQGLDF. The variable domain in full, completed from reference TRBV7-2 and TRBJ1-5, reads GAGVSQSPSNKVTEKGKDVELRCDPISGHTALYWYRQSLGQGLEFLIYFQGNSAPDKSGLPSDRFSAERTGGSVSTLTIQRTQQEDSAVYLCASSLAEGQGLDFGDGTRLSIL.